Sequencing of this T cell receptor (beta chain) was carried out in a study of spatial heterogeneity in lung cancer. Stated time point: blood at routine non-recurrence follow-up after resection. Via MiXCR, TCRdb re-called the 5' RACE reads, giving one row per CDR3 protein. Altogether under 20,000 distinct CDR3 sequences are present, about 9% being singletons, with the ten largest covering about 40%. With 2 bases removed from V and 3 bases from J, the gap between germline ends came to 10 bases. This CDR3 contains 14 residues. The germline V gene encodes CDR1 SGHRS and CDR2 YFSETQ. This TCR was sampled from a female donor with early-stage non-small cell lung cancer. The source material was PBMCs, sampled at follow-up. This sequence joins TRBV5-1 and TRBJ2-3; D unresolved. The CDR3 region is CASSLHRETDTQYF. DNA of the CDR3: TGCGCCAGCAGCTTACATAGGGAAACAGATACGCAGTATTTT.